Sequencing of this T cell receptor (beta chain) was carried out in a study of tumor-infiltrating lymphocytes in primary liver carcinoma. Study at large: Measuring about 4 to 10 cm across, the tumors were staged as T1-T3 N0M0. Study observations and caveats: No more than about 8-24% of top clones could be seen in all five tumor regions. Tumor-adjacent and tumor-blood pairs overlapped less than tumor region pairs did. Tumors significantly exceeded blood in top-250-clone fraction (p = 0.039).

Joint extraction of RNA and DNA used about 17-31 mg of bulk tissue that was unsorted. Production of TCR beta cDNA used roughly 480 ng total RNA together with a constant-region primer. TCR beta libraries came from three nested multiplex PCR rounds using slightly modified ARM-PCR. The first two PCR rounds, approximately 10 cycles each, used TRBV1-TRBV30 forward primers and a C-beta reverse primer. One entry per CDR3 protein results from TCRdb running MiXCR on the multiplex PCR reads. This sample has about 97,000 distinct CDR3 sequences, with more than 65% found just once. Points on this clonotype: Its specificity is unknown. Relative to the germline gene, one junction end is altered; a read error may explain this.

The CDR3 contains 15 residues. In germline, CDR1 is MNHEY, CDR2 SVGAGI. The V call is TRBV6-5, the J call TRBJ1-1; no clear D. The sample taken for sequencing was liver tumor tissue from sampling region 2. Noted subset: tumor region T2, inferior pole. The TCR sequence derives from a woman in her sixties with primary liver carcinoma and hepatitis B virus infection. The CDR3 DNA reads TGTGCCAGCAGAGACCTCGGAGGTATGAACGCTGAAGCTTTCTTT. It codes for CASRDLGGMNAEAFF.